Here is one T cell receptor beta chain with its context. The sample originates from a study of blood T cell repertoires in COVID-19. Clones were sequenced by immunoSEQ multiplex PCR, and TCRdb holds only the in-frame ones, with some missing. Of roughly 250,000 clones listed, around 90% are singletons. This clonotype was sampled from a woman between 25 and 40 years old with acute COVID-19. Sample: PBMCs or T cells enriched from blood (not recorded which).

The CDR3 DNA reads TGTGCCATCAAGGGTTCCTACAGGGGGGACACCGGGGAGCTGTTTTTT. This sequence encodes CAIKGSYRGDTGELFF. The V gene is TRBV10-3, the J gene TRBJ2-2; 8 bases are a match to TRBD1. V shed 7 bases and J 3 bases; nucleotides not matched to a gene: 10. Germline V CDR1 and CDR2: ENHRY, SYGVKD. The CDR3 totals 16 residues.